This TCR beta chain came from a study of blood T cells in healthy people across ages. V was clipped by 4 bases and J by 7 bases; unmatched bases: 4. The V gene's germline CDR1 is SGHRS and CDR2 YFSETQ. There are 14 residues in the CDR3. Using a J-beta primer mix together with a sample-barcoded 5' primer, a second PCR was run for about 6 to 11 cycles. A 12-random-nucleotide template-switch adaptor tagged each cDNA molecule. One entry per CDR3 protein results from TCRdb running MiXCR on the 5' RACE reads. The sample has fewer than 800,000 distinct CDR3 sequences, 32% seen once. The sequence was obtained from an elderly woman in good health. The chain couples TRBV5-1 to TRBJ1-6; TRBD1 matches 8 bases. The sequenced material came from blood. The CDR3 spells CASSKGQANSPLHF. CDR3 DNA sequence: TGCGCCAGCAGCAAGGGACAGGCAAATTCACCCCTCCACTTT.